This T cell receptor (beta chain) was obtained from a study of CD8+CD57+ T cells in acquired aplastic anemia. CDR3 length: 12 residues. CDR1 MGHDK and CDR2 SYGVNS come from the germline V gene. V was cut by 3 bases and J by 8 bases, with 10 bases left in between. TCR beta VDJ combinations and CDR3 sequences were profiled from genomic DNA. TCRdb reprocessed the reads via MiXCR and lists one record per CDR3 protein. The table lists roughly 170,000 distinct CDR3 sequences, approximately 60% of them singletons, with roughly 42% in the top ten. The chain uses TRBV25-1 and TRBJ1-2, with D hard to call. This clonotype was sampled from a human donor in good health. Sequencing used sorted CD4+, CD8+, or CD8+CD57+ T cells (not recorded which) from PBMCs. CDR3 loop: CASSEIVGGYTF. The CDR3 DNA sequence: TGTGCCAGCAGTGAGATTGTTGGGGGCTACACCTTC.